The 16 T cell receptor beta chains in this list originate from one sample, sequenced in a study of control samples from healthy donors and cancer patients. The protocol was immunoSEQ multiplex PCR, while the TCRdb copy is restricted to in-frame clones and leaves out a portion. The table has 150,000 to 200,000 clones, 80% to 90% seen once. Sequenced material: blood. The receptors were sampled from a man aged 25-45 years in good health.

The chain is built from TRBV2 and TRBJ1-3; D gene unclear. The V gene lost 4 bases and the J gene lost 4 bases, with 14 bases spanning the gap. The CDR3 sequence is 15 residues long. Looked up from germline, CDR1 is SNHLY and CDR2 is FYNNEI. CDR3 bases: TGTGCCAGCAGTGCGCAGACGTTTTCCGGAAACACCATATATTTT. Protein sequence: CASSAQTFSGNTIYF.

The CDR3 loop is CASSLGQSQETQYF. As DNA, the CDR3 is TGCGCCAGCAGCTTGGGTCAGAGCCAAGAGACCCAGTACTTC. J is TRBJ2-5 and V is TRBV5-1, with no clear D. The CDR3 covers 14 residues. V was pared by 0 bases and J by 1 base, with 7 bases between. In germline, CDR1 is SGHRS, CDR2 YFSETQ.

The V gene is TRBV18, the J gene TRBJ2-3, with D possibly being TRBD2 (6 bases). With 6 bases removed from V and 3 bases from J, the gap between germline ends came to 16 bases. Germline loops: CDR1 KGHSH, CDR2 LQKENI. This CDR3 spans 15 amino acids. In nucleotides, the CDR3 is TGTGCCAGCTCGCGCGGGACGAGGGAAACAGATACGCAGTATTTT. Translated: CASSRGTRETDTQYF.

V is TRBV6-5 and J is TRBJ2-2, with D hard to call. This CDR3 is 13 amino acids long. The V gene lost 6 bases and the J gene lost 7 bases, with 12 bases spanning the gap. Germline-derived CDR1 and CDR2 are MNHEY and SVGAGI. CDR3 nucleotides: TGTGCCAGCAGCCTCCAACTCGGCGGGGAGCTGTTTTTT. It codes for CASSLQLGGELFF.

The chain has TRBV21-1 and TRBJ2-7; the table calls TRBD1, which could not be checked here. TRBV21-1 is flagged as a pseudogene. This CDR3 has 18 amino acids. This CDR3 reads CASSSGDRGPRGSYEQYF. Written as DNA, the CDR3 is TGTGCCAGCAGCTCAGGGGACAGGGGGCCTCGGGGCTCCTACGAGCAGTACTTC.

V gene TRBV13 combines with J gene TRBJ2-7, with 8 bases lining up with TRBD2. Germline CDR1 PRHDT, CDR2 FYEKMQ (reference sequence). After removal of 4 bases from V and 0 bases from J, the junction contained 5 bases not matched to a gene. This CDR3 has 15 residues. The CDR3: CASSSRLAPSYEQYF. The CDR3 DNA reads TGTGCCAGCAGCTCCCGACTAGCGCCCTCCTACGAGCAGTACTTC.

This sequence joins TRBV13 and TRBJ1-1; D might be TRBD1 (6 bases). Looked up from germline, CDR1 is PRHDT and CDR2 is FYEKMQ (reference sequence). Between the trimmed V and J ends, which lost 7 bases and 2 bases, there was a span of 17 bases. This CDR3 is built from 15 residues. The CDR3 is CASTKRGRGNTEAFF. The CDR3 DNA sequence: TGTGCCAGCACCAAACGAGGCAGGGGAAACACTGAAGCTTTCTTT.

The J gene is TRBJ2-7, the V gene TRBV27; the match to TRBD1 covers 8 bases. The CDR3 spans 14 residues. V lost 5 bases to trimming and J lost 2 bases; unmatched junction nucleotides: 5. From germline, CDR1 is MNHEY and CDR2 SMNVEV (reference sequence). The CDR3 spells CASSARTGPYEQYF. CDR3 nucleotides: TGTGCCAGCAGTGCCCGGACAGGGCCCTACGAGCAGTACTTC.

The chain has TRBV5-6 and TRBJ1-4; the D gene is possibly TRBD1 (5 bases). Trimming removed 5 bases from V and 13 bases from J, with 21 bases in between. Germline CDR1 and CDR2: SGHDT and YYEEEE. The CDR3 runs 14 residues. The DNA for the CDR3 is TGTGCCAGCAGTTTTCGACAGCCTTTAGCCGGACTGTTTTTT. Its translation is CASSFRQPLAGLFF.

The chain uses TRBV6-4 and TRBJ1-6, with 7 bases identical to TRBD1. V lost 3 bases and J lost 5; bases outside the gene matches: 1. This CDR3 contains 14 residues. Germline-derived CDR1 and CDR2 are MRHNA and SNTAGT. CDR3 loop: CASSEGQNNSPLHF. The DNA of the CDR3 is TGTGCCAGCAGTGAGGGACAGAATAATTCACCCCTCCACTTT.

This chain uses TRBV19 with TRBJ1-2; D is undetermined. Per germline, CDR1 LNHDA and CDR2 SQIVND (reference sequence). CDR3 length equals 16 residues. Trimming pared 8 bases from V and 5 bases from J, leaving 24 bases between. The CDR3 coding sequence is TGTGCCAGTCTAATTTCTGTCGGGCGAAAAGGTTATGGCTACACCTTC. Its protein is CASLISVGRKGYGYTF.

The chain employs TRBV2 and TRBJ2-4; D gene unclear. Germline CDR1 SNHLY, CDR2 FYNNEI. The CDR3 length is 12 residues. The ends were cut back, 7 bases at V and 5 bases at J, with 9 bases in the middle. CDR3 sequence: CASKTGENIQYF. As DNA, the CDR3 is TGTGCCAGCAAAACCGGCGAAAACATTCAGTACTTC.

The chain combines TRBV6-5 with TRBJ2-4, with 7 bases lining up with TRBD1. The ends lost 7 bases at V and 6 bases at J; junction bases unmatched: 9. The CDR3 totals 14 residues. Germline CDR1 is MNHEY and CDR2 is SVGAGI. For the CDR3, the DNA is TGTGCCAGCATTCAGACAGGGTTGGCAAACATTCAGTACTTC. Encoded protein: CASIQTGLANIQYF.

The J gene is TRBJ1-4, the V gene TRBV3-1 (or the pseudogene TRBV3-2); maybe TRBD1 (5 bases). Germline V gene lookup returns CDR1 LGHDT and CDR2 YNNKEL (reference sequence). Trimming stripped 0 bases from V and 6 bases from J, with 17 bases between. The CDR3 consists of 17 residues. The DNA for the CDR3 is TGTGCCAGCAGCCAAGACCGTGGGGCGATACCCTATGAAAAACTGTTTTTT. This codes for CASSQDRGAIPYEKLFF.

This chain joins TRBV5-4 and TRBJ2-6; D gene unclear. This CDR3 comprises 16 residues. V lost 0 bases and J lost 0, with 7 bases in between. Germline CDR1 and CDR2: SGHNT and YYREEE (reference sequence). This CDR3 reads CASSLGTLSGANVLTF. DNA for the CDR3: TGTGCCAGCAGCTTGGGCACCCTCTCTGGGGCCAACGTCCTGACTTTC.

The chain carries TRBV7-3 and TRBJ2-1, with D maybe TRBD1 (6 bases). V lost 8 bases to trimming and J lost 10 bases, with 15 bases between them. The CDR3 has 12 residues. Germline-derived CDR1 and CDR2 are SGHTA and FQGTGA. The CDR3 loop is CASSLERGEQFF. The CDR3 region has the DNA TGTGCCAGCTCCCTAGAGAGGGGGGAGCAGTTCTTC.